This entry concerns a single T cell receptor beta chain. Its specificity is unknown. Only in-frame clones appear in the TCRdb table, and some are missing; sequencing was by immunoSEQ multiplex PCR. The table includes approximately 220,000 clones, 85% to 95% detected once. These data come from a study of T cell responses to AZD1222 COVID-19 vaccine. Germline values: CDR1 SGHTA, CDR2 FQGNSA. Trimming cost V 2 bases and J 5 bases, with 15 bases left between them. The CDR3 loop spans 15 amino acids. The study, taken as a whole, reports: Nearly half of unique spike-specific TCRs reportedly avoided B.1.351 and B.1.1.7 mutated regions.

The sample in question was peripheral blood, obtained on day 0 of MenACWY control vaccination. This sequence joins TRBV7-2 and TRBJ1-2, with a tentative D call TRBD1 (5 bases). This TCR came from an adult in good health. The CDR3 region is CASSLYQDTVYGYTF. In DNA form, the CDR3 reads TGTGCCAGCAGCTTATACCAGGACACCGTTTATGGCTACACCTTC. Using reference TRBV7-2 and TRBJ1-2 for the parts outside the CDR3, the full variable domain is GAGVSQSPSNKVTEKGKDVELRCDPISGHTALYWYRQSLGQGLEFLIYFQGNSAPDKSGLPSDRFSAERTGGSVSTLTIQRTQQEDSAVYLCASSLYQDTVYGYTFGSGTRLTVV.